Each of the 21 T cell receptor beta chains below was sequenced from the same sample in a study of CD8 T cells in ankylosing spondylitis (dated by TCRdb to the late 2010s). Preparation of the library involved 5' RACE. Sequencing was carried out with an Illumina HiSeq 2500. The public reads were run again by TCRdb, first through fastp at Q25 and then through MiXCR, and only productive beta chains were kept. Rows are combined by CDR3 protein, so each entry shows the most common genes and DNA. This sample lists some 130,000 distinct CDR3 sequences; approximately 14% were detected once. Together, the top ten hold roughly 3% of the sample. The sequenced sample was blood, either unsorted or a sorted T cell fraction (not recorded which). The receptors were gathered from a female donor with ankylosing spondylitis or in good health (not recorded which).

This clonotype was found a few times. V usage is TRBV5-5 and J usage is TRBJ2-7; 8 nucleotides match TRBD2. CDR3 length: 16 residues. V gave up 0 bases and J gave up 3 bases; unmatched junction bases: 8. In germline, CDR1 is SGHKS, CDR2 YYEKEE (reference sequence). The CDR3 sequence is CASSLEAISGSYEQYF. The CDR3 coding sequence is TGTGCCAGCAGCTTGGAGGCCATCAGCGGGAGCTACGAGCAGTACTTC.

This clonotype appeared a few times. A junction boundary mismatches the germline segment, possibly from a read error. The chain employs TRBV10-3 and TRBJ2-1; TRBD1 might be the D (6 bases). The CDR3 sequence is 14 residues long. CDR1 ENHRY and CDR2 SYGVKD come from the germline V gene. CDR3 loop: CAISAIAQGMRQLF. The DNA for the CDR3 is TGTGCCATCAGTGCCATCGCCCAGGGGATGAGGCAGCTCTTC.

For this clonotype: A much larger clone differs by one base, so this may be a read error. Since the CDR3 does not end with the conserved phenylalanine or tryptophan, this likely comes from a read error. The V gene is TRBV5-1, the J gene TRBJ1-2; D not certain. V was cut by 0 bases and J by 2 bases, with 8 bases left in between. The CDR3 is 14 amino acids. Looked up from germline, CDR1 is SGHRS and CDR2 is YFSETQ. The CDR3 DNA is TGCGCCAGCAGCTTGGCAGATTCAAACTATGGCTACACCATC. This translates into CASSLADSNYGYTI.

The table lists this clonotype with many counts. The chain carries TRBV7-8 and TRBJ1-6; 8 positions match TRBD1. The CDR3 covers 15 residues. Germline V gene data show CDR1 as SGHVS and CDR2 as FQNEAQ. The J segment lost 7 bases and the V segment lost 1 base, leaving 3 bases of the junction unmatched. The chain's CDR3 is CASSLDRGINSPLHF. The CDR3, as DNA: TGTGCCAGCAGCTTAGACAGGGGGATAAATTCACCCCTCCACTTT.

The V and J genes are TRBV7-2 and TRBJ2-2, with 9 bases lining up with TRBD2. Trimming removed 1 base from V and 3 bases from J; junction bases left unmatched: 6. The germline V gene has CDR1 SGHTA and CDR2 FQGNSA. The CDR3 has 17 residues. CDR3 DNA sequence: TGTGCCAGCAGCTTAGTAGCGGGGGCCGATTACACCGGGGAGCTGTTTTTT. Translated, it gives CASSLVAGADYTGELFF. The variable domain in full, with the rest retrieved from reference TRBV7-2 and TRBJ2-2, is GAGVSQSPSNKVTEKGKDVELRCDPISGHTALYWYRQSLGQGLEFLIYFQGNSAPDKSGLPSDRFSAERTGGSVSTLTIQRTQQEDSAVYLCASSLVAGADYTGELFFGEGSRLTVL.

At least ten counts were recorded for this clonotype. The chain has TRBV5-6 and TRBJ1-1; D is ambiguous. The length of the CDR3 is 15 residues. Germline CDR1 reads SGHDT; CDR2 reads YYEEEE. V was shortened by 1 base and J by 3 bases, with 13 bases between the two germline ends. For the CDR3, the DNA is TGTGCCAGCAGCTTGCTCCGAAAATGGGACACTGAAGCTTTCTTT. This gives the protein CASSLLRKWDTEAFF.

There are a few counts of this clonotype. The V call is TRBV29-1, the J call TRBJ2-6; TRBD1 or TRBD2 may be the D gene (5 bases each). The V and J ends lost 4 bases and 4 bases respectively, with 8 bases between them. From germline, CDR1 is SQVTM and CDR2 ANQGSEA. The CDR3 runs 13 residues. The CDR3 coding sequence is TGCAGCGTTGTGGGGGACGGGGCCAACGTCCTGACTTTC. Translated: CSVVGDGANVLTF. The variable domain in full, with the rest retrieved from reference TRBV29-1 and TRBJ2-6, is SAVISQKPSRDICQRGTSLTIQCQVDSQVTMMFWYRQQPGQSLTLIATANQGSEATYESGFVIDKFPISRPNLTFSTLTVSNMSPEDSSIYLCSVVGDGANVLTFGAGSRLTVL.

This clonotype was seen repeatedly, ten times or more. This chain links TRBV7-8 with TRBJ1-5; D perhaps matches TRBD1 (6 bases). The V end was cut by 7 bases, the J end by 6 bases, with 19 bases between. The V gene's germline CDR1 is SGHVS and CDR2 FQNEAQ. This CDR3 comprises 15 residues. The DNA of the CDR3 is TGTGCCAGCATCCACCGGAGGGGGGTCGCTCAGCCCCAGCATTTT. Residues: CASIHRRGVAQPQHF.

Concerning this clonotype: One junction end does not reproduce the germline sequence, and a read error may be involved. As DNA, the CDR3 is TGCGCCAGCAGCTTATTGCGGGAGAACACCGGGGATCTGTTTTTT. This codes for CASSLLRENTGDLFF. V is TRBV5-1 and J is TRBJ2-2; 7 nucleotides line up with TRBD2. The V gene's germline CDR1 is SGHRS and CDR2 YFSETQ. CDR3 length: 15 residues.

This clonotype was counted many times. The J gene is TRBJ1-2, the V gene TRBV6-5; D is possibly TRBD1 (6 bases). The length of the CDR3 is 15 residues. Germline CDR1 is MNHEY and CDR2 is SVGAGI. V was shortened by 2 bases and J by 1 base, with 11 bases between the two germline ends. In DNA form, the CDR3 reads TGTGCCAGCAGTTACGGGACACAAAATAACTATGGCTACACCTTC. It is translated as CASSYGTQNNYGYTF.

This clonotype was found a few times. The V call is TRBV11-1, the J call TRBJ1-5; D remains ambiguous. The V end was cut by 5 bases, the J end by 4 bases, with 15 bases between. The length of the CDR3 is 15 residues. CDR1 is SGHAT and CDR2 is FQDESV in the germline V gene (reference sequence). This CDR3 reads CASSPKTPGNQPQHF. CDR3 in DNA: TGTGCCAGCAGCCCCAAGACACCGGGGAATCAGCCCCAGCATTTT.

The chain has TRBV29-1 and TRBJ2-1; a weak D match, TRBD1 (8 bases). This CDR3 has 13 residues. The germline CDR1 and CDR2 sequences are SQVTM and ANQGSEA. V was trimmed by 7 bases and J by 5 bases, leaving 15 bases between them. This CDR3 is CSARTGRDNEQFF. The CDR3 nucleotides read TGCAGCGCCCGGACAGGGAGGGACAATGAGCAGTTCTTC.

This clonotype was picked up one time. The chain carries TRBV7-3 and TRBJ2-3, with D possibly being TRBD1 (6 bases). CDR3 length: 14 residues. V lost 1 base to trimming and J lost 6 bases, with 11 bases between them. CDR1 is SGHTA, CDR2 FQGTGA, per germline. For the CDR3, the DNA is TGTGCCAGCAGCTTAATTTCTGGGGGCGATACGCAGTATTTT. Its protein product is CASSLISGGDTQYF.

V and J are TRBV23-1 and TRBJ2-1, with a weak D call TRBD1 (6 bases). TRBV23-1 is known as an ORF, though its function is uncertain. V lost 6 bases to trimming and J lost 7 bases, with 16 bases between them. CDR3 length: 14 amino acids. The CDR3 region is CASSLRGRGNEQFF. Here the CDR3 DNA reads TGCGCCAGCAGCCTCCGGGGAAGGGGGAATGAGCAGTTCTTC.

The chain has TRBV11-2 and TRBJ2-7; tentatively, D is TRBD1 (5 bases). The CDR3 has 13 amino acids. V was cut by 4 bases and J by 3 bases, with 10 bases left in between. Per the germline V gene, CDR1 is SGHAT and CDR2 is FQNNGV. In nucleotides, the CDR3 is TGTGCCAGCAGCTCCGACAGAGTCTACGAGCAGTACTTC. Amino acid sequence: CASSSDRVYEQYF.

The table lists this clonotype with a few counts. V and J are TRBV6-4 and TRBJ2-2; D is unclear. The CDR3 length is 13 residues. Germline V CDR1 and CDR2: MRHNA, SNTAGT. V lost 2 bases to trimming and J lost 1 base, with 2 bases between them. CDR3 sequence reads: CASSDRNTGELFF. The CDR3 DNA reads as TGTGCCAGCAGTGACAGGAACACCGGGGAGCTGTTTTTT.

This clonotype was detected ten times or more. V and J are TRBV5-1 and TRBJ1-4, with a weak D call TRBD1 (6 bases). CDR3 length: 16 amino acids. Germline lookup yields CDR1 SGHRS and CDR2 YFSETQ. Trimming pared 4 bases from V and 2 bases from J, leaving 15 bases between. The CDR3, as DNA: TGCGCCAGCAGCCCTCAGGGGATGGGGACTAATGAAAAACTGTTTTTT. Translation gives CASSPQGMGTNEKLFF.

This clonotype was seen a few times. The V gene is TRBV12-3 or TRBV12-4, the J gene TRBJ2-7; D uncertain. The CDR3 sequence is 13 residues long. The V and J ends lost 10 bases and 0 bases respectively, with 13 bases between them. CDR3 DNA sequence: TGTGCCACGGGTCTGGGCAGCTCCTACGAGCAGTACTTC. Protein sequence: CATGLGSSYEQYF.

This chain uses TRBV12-3 or TRBV12-4 with TRBJ2-7, with D perhaps matching TRBD2 (6 bases). This CDR3 is 13 amino acids long. The V end was cut by 5 bases, the J end by 6 bases, with 14 bases between. For the CDR3, the DNA is TGTGCCAGCAGTGTACTAGCCCGGGGCGAGCAGTACTTC. It yields the protein CASSVLARGEQYF.

There are a few counts of this clonotype. The chain couples TRBV2 to TRBJ2-7; 7 bases align to TRBD2. Looked up from germline, CDR1 is SNHLY and CDR2 is FYNNEI. The CDR3 totals 12 residues. V gave up 6 bases and J gave up 4 bases; unmatched junction bases: 3. The CDR3 DNA follows: TGTGCCAGCAGGGGGGGGGAATACGAGCAGTACTTC. This gives the protein CASRGGEYEQYF. Full variable domain (remainder filled in from reference TRBV2 and TRBJ2-7): EPEVTQTPSHQVTQMGQEVILRCVPISNHLYFYWYRQILGQKVEFLVSFYNNEISEKSEIFDDQFSVERPDGSNFTLKIRSTKLEDSAMYFCASRGGEYEQYFGPGTRLTVT.

This clonotype was observed once. Germline and junction disagree at one end, which may indicate a read error. The V call is TRBV7-9, the J call TRBJ2-1, with D perhaps assigned TRBD1 or TRBD2 (7 bases each). CDR1 and CDR2 (germline): SEHNR, FQNEAQ (reference sequence). The CDR3 consists of 15 residues. The chain's CDR3 is CASTQKSGGVVERFF. The CDR3 nucleotides are TGTGCCAGCACCCAGAAGTCAGGGGGGGTCGTGGAGCGGTTCTTC.